Listed below are T cell receptor beta chains from one sample, sequenced in a study of human T cells and chemical hapten exposure. MiXCR, run by TCRdb on the 5' RACE reads, gives a single entry per CDR3 protein. The sample records tens of thousands of distinct CDR3 sequences, more than 7.5% being singletons. The receptors stem from a male donor in good health. Both conserved end residues are part of each CDR3. D genes are given only for firm matches. The size of a clone is reported for some rows only, either as once, few or many, or as a class for expanded clones.

J gene: TRBJ2-7
clone size: -
D gene: TRBD2
V gene: TRBV29-1
CDR3 DNA: TGCAGCGTTGGTTTGCGGGAGCCCTACGAGCAGTACTTC
CDR3 protein: CSVGLREPYEQYF

J gene: TRBJ2-1
clone size: -
D gene: -
V gene: TRBV5-1
CDR3 DNA: TGCGCCAGCAGCTTGTTGGGGGGAAGCTCCTACAATGAGCAGTTCTTC
CDR3 protein: CASSLLGGSSYNEQFF

J gene: TRBJ1-2
clone size: -
D gene: TRBD1
V gene: TRBV10-3
CDR3 DNA: TGTGCCGCCGACCAAAATGGACAGGGGGCATATGGCTACACCTTC
CDR3 protein: CAADQNGQGAYGYTF

J gene: TRBJ2-1
clone size: few
D gene: -
V gene: TRBV5-1
CDR3 DNA: TGCGCCAGCAGCCCCAACCCCGAAAGCTCCTACAATGAGCAGTTCTTC
CDR3 protein: CASSPNPESSYNEQFF

J gene: TRBJ2-6
clone size: many
D gene: -
V gene: TRBV29-1
CDR3 DNA: TGCAGCGTCCTATCCAGCTCTGGGGCCAACGTCCTGACTTTC
CDR3 protein: CSVLSSSGANVLTF

J gene: TRBJ2-3
clone size: many
D gene: -
V gene: TRBV7-2
CDR3 DNA: TGTGCCAGCAGCTTAGGGGGGAGCTCAGATACGCAGTATTTT
CDR3 protein: CASSLGGSSDTQYF

J gene: TRBJ2-3
clone size: many
D gene: -
V gene: TRBV7-9
CDR3 DNA: TGTGCCAGCAGCGATACAGATACCACAGATACGCAGTATTTT
CDR3 protein: CASSDTDTTDTQYF

J gene: TRBJ2-2
clone size: -
D gene: -
V gene: TRBV3-1
CDR3 DNA: TGTGCCAGCAGCCCGACTCAGGGGGAGGCCTCCGGGGAGCTGTTTTTT
CDR3 protein: CASSPTQGEASGELFF

J gene: TRBJ1-5
clone size: -
D gene: -
V gene: TRBV12-3/TRBV12-4
CDR3 DNA: TGTGCCAGCAGTTTATCTGGGTCATCTCATCAGCCCCAGCATTTT
CDR3 protein: CASSLSGSSHQPQHF

J gene: TRBJ2-5
clone size: few
D gene: -
V gene: TRBV7-9
CDR3 DNA: TGTGCCAGCAGCTCCCCGGCCCGAGGGGAGACCCAGTACTTC
CDR3 protein: CASSSPARGETQYF

J gene: TRBJ2-6
clone size: -
D gene: -
V gene: TRBV5-5
CDR3 DNA: TGTGCCAGCAGCTTGTTGGGCGGTGCCACTGGGGCCAACGTCCTGACTTTC
CDR3 protein: CASSLLGGATGANVLTF

J gene: TRBJ2-2
clone size: -
D gene: -
V gene: TRBV2
CDR3 DNA: TGTGCCAGCAGGGAATACGCCGGGTCTAGATCCGGGGAGCTGTTTTTT
CDR3 protein: CASREYAGSRSGELFF

J gene: TRBJ2-7
clone size: few
D gene: -
V gene: TRBV2
CDR3 DNA: TGTGCCAGCAGTGAAGCAGCCTACGAGCAGTACTTC
CDR3 protein: CASSEAAYEQYF

J gene: TRBJ1-1
clone size: few
D gene: -
V gene: TRBV3-1
CDR3 DNA: TGTGCCAGCAGCCACTTACCCCCCGGGGCCCGAGGACGAGCTTTCTTT
CDR3 protein: CASSHLPPGARGRAFF

J gene: TRBJ2-7
clone size: -
D gene: -
V gene: TRBV10-3
CDR3 DNA: TGTGCCACGGACGGAGGGCCCTACGAGCAGTACTTC
CDR3 protein: CATDGGPYEQYF

J gene: TRBJ1-2
clone size: few
D gene: -
V gene: TRBV12-3/TRBV12-4
CDR3 DNA: TGTGCCAGCAGTTTTGGACAACTACGAACTAAATCCTATGGCTACACCTTC
CDR3 protein: CASSFGQLRTKSYGYTF

J gene: TRBJ2-3
clone size: few
D gene: -
V gene: TRBV10-3
CDR3 DNA: TGTGCCATCCAGCCCGAGGGGACAGATACGCAGTATTTT
CDR3 protein: CAIQPEGTDTQYF

J gene: TRBJ1-4
clone size: -
D gene: -
V gene: TRBV20-1
CDR3 DNA: TGCAGTGCTTCAGGTTCGCGTGAAAAACTGTTTTTT
CDR3 protein: CSASGSREKLFF

J gene: TRBJ1-4
clone size: -
D gene: -
V gene: TRBV12-2
CDR3 DNA: TGTGCAAGTCGCTTAGTAGGCCGGGACAGGGACCGGGAGGGTAATGAAAAACTGTTTTTT
CDR3 protein: CASRLVGRDRDREGNEKLFF

J gene: TRBJ2-7
clone size: few
D gene: -
V gene: TRBV10-3
CDR3 DNA: TGTGCCATCAGTGAGTGGGTGGGTTCCTTCTACGAGCAGTACTTC
CDR3 protein: CAISEWVGSFYEQYF

J gene: TRBJ1-5
clone size: -
D gene: TRBD1
V gene: TRBV10-3
CDR3 DNA: TGTGCCATCAGTGAGTCGCGGACAGGGTACAATCAGCCCCAGCATTTT
CDR3 protein: CAISESRTGYNQPQHF

J gene: TRBJ2-4
clone size: many
D gene: TRBD1
V gene: TRBV7-2
CDR3 DNA: TGTGCCAGCAGCGGGGGACCGGGACAGGGTAAAAACATTCAGTACTTC
CDR3 protein: CASSGGPGQGKNIQYF

J gene: TRBJ1-1
clone size: many
D gene: TRBD1
V gene: TRBV5-1
CDR3 DNA: TGCGCCAGCAGCCAGGGGGCAAAGAACACTGAAGCTTTCTTT
CDR3 protein: CASSQGAKNTEAFF

J gene: TRBJ2-7
clone size: many
D gene: -
V gene: TRBV18
CDR3 DNA: TGTGCCAGCTCACCACCGGCTAGCGCAGCCTACGAGCAGTACTTC
CDR3 protein: CASSPPASAAYEQYF

J gene: TRBJ2-3
clone size: many
D gene: -
V gene: TRBV6-6
CDR3 DNA: TGTGCCAGCAGTTCGCTTATCACAGATACGCAGTATTTT
CDR3 protein: CASSSLITDTQYF

J gene: TRBJ2-7
clone size: many
D gene: TRBD1
V gene: TRBV7-2
CDR3 DNA: TGTGCCAGCAGTCAGGGACAGGGCCCCGAGCAGTACTTC
CDR3 protein: CASSQGQGPEQYF

J gene: TRBJ2-1
clone size: -
D gene: TRBD2
V gene: TRBV7-9
CDR3 DNA: TGTGCCAGCAGCCGCGGACTAGCGGGAATATACAATGAGCAGTTCTTC
CDR3 protein: CASSRGLAGIYNEQFF

J gene: TRBJ2-7
clone size: -
D gene: TRBD1
V gene: TRBV5-6
CDR3 DNA: TGTGCCAGCAGCTTTACAGGGGCCAGGACCTACGAGCAGTACTTC
CDR3 protein: CASSFTGARTYEQYF

J gene: TRBJ2-4
clone size: few
D gene: TRBD1
V gene: TRBV5-1
CDR3 DNA: TGCGCCAGCAGCTTGTGGGACAGGGCCCTAGCCAAAAACATTCAGTACTTC
CDR3 protein: CASSLWDRALAKNIQYF

J gene: TRBJ2-5
clone size: -
D gene: -
V gene: TRBV12-3/TRBV12-4
CDR3 DNA: TGTGCCAGCAGCGGGGGACCCCGATCCGAGGAGACCCAGTACTTC
CDR3 protein: CASSGGPRSEETQYF

J gene: TRBJ2-3
clone size: many
D gene: TRBD1
V gene: TRBV29-1
CDR3 DNA: TGCAGCATAAGGACAGGGAGCACAGATACGCAGTATTTT
CDR3 protein: CSIRTGSTDTQYF

J gene: TRBJ2-7
clone size: few
D gene: -
V gene: TRBV11-2
CDR3 DNA: TGTGCCAGCTCCTTAGAGGGGGAGCAGTACTTC
CDR3 protein: CASSLEGEQYF

J gene: TRBJ1-6
clone size: -
D gene: -
V gene: TRBV9
CDR3 DNA: TGTGCCAGCAGCTTAACAGGGAACTCACCCCTCCACTTT
CDR3 protein: CASSLTGNSPLHF

J gene: TRBJ2-7
clone size: many
D gene: TRBD1
V gene: TRBV20-1
CDR3 DNA: TGCAGTGCTCATCCGGGACAGATTTACGAGCAGTACTTC
CDR3 protein: CSAHPGQIYEQYF

J gene: TRBJ2-2
clone size: many
D gene: -
V gene: TRBV5-1
CDR3 DNA: TGCGCCAGCAGCTTTAGCATGAACACCGGGGAGCTGTTTTTT
CDR3 protein: CASSFSMNTGELFF

J gene: TRBJ2-2
clone size: -
D gene: -
V gene: TRBV20-1
CDR3 DNA: TGCAGTGTCGATGACCCGGACTCGAACACCGGGGAGCTGTTTTTT
CDR3 protein: CSVDDPDSNTGELFF

J gene: TRBJ1-1
clone size: -
D gene: -
V gene: TRBV12-3/TRBV12-4
CDR3 DNA: TGTGCCAGCAGTTTAAACGCAGGGGATCACACTGAAGCTTTCTTT
CDR3 protein: CASSLNAGDHTEAFF

J gene: TRBJ2-7
clone size: few
D gene: TRBD2
V gene: TRBV27
CDR3 DNA: TGTGCCAGCAGTTTATCTCTCCTACGGGCTAGCGGGCCGTCCTACGAGCAGTACTTC
CDR3 protein: CASSLSLLRASGPSYEQYF

J gene: TRBJ1-4
clone size: -
D gene: -
V gene: TRBV29-1
CDR3 DNA: TGCAGCGGATCAATGACACAGGGTACTAATGAAAAACTGTTTTTT
CDR3 protein: CSGSMTQGTNEKLFF

J gene: TRBJ2-7
clone size: -
D gene: TRBD1
V gene: TRBV12-3/TRBV12-4
CDR3 DNA: TGTGCCAGCAGTTCGTGGGACAGGGGGGGGTACGAGCAGTACTTC
CDR3 protein: CASSSWDRGGYEQYF

J gene: TRBJ1-5
clone size: few
D gene: -
V gene: TRBV12-3/TRBV12-4
CDR3 DNA: TGTGCCAGCAGGGTTACAGGGTCTCAGCCCCAGCATTTT
CDR3 protein: CASRVTGSQPQHF

J gene: TRBJ1-5
clone size: few
D gene: TRBD1
V gene: TRBV7-6
CDR3 DNA: TGTGCCAGCAGCTTGCGTCCGGGACAGAATCAGCCCCAGCATTTT
CDR3 protein: CASSLRPGQNQPQHF

J gene: TRBJ1-1
clone size: few
D gene: -
V gene: TRBV20-1
CDR3 DNA: TGCAGTGCTGCCGAACAAGGAAACACTGAAGCTTTCTTT
CDR3 protein: CSAAEQGNTEAFF